This section outlines one TCR beta chain sequence together with its context. The target antigen is unknown. This record comes from a study of T cells in Graves' hyperthyroidism and ophthalmopathy. The TCR beta CDR3 regions underwent amplification using RNA transcripts as the source. An initial round of RT-PCR targeting the TCR CDR3 relied on the HTBI primer set. TCRdb recomputed calls from the multiplex PCR reads with MiXCR, one row per CDR3 protein. This table has 110,000 to 150,000 distinct CDR3 sequences, more than 20% appearing once. Study observations and caveats: Ophthalmopathy was predicted by the model a median of around 5.9 months ahead of onset.

The CDR3 is 15 amino acids. The germline V gene has CDR1 MDHEN and CDR2 SYDVKM. Trimming at V came to 6 bases and at J to 4 bases, leaving 6 bases not matched to a gene. V usage is TRBV28 and J usage is TRBJ2-1; 10 nucleotides align to TRBD2. The receptor comes from a woman aged 45-60 years with Graves' hyperthyroidism that later progressed to Graves' ophthalmopathy. The sequenced sample consisted of blood. The CDR3 coding sequence is TGTGCCAGCAGCGAATCTAGCGGGAGTTACAATGAGCAGTTCTTC. Translated, it gives CASSESSGSYNEQFF.